These 21 T cell receptor beta chains were sequenced from one sample in a study of T cells in localized non-small cell lung cancer (dated by TCRdb to between 2020 and 2021). Library preparation used the immunoSEQ multiplex PCR assay. TCRdb re-hosts the immuneACCESS table, in-frame sequences only. Its copies lack some clones; in the studies checked, an unresolved V gene accounts for under half of them, and the cause for the rest is not known. The sample has about 30,000 clones on record, around 93% of them singletons. The ten most abundant clones make up around 5.9% of the sample. The sample here was PBMCs, taken before any cancer treatment. The receptors were gathered from a man aged 40 to 70 with stage II lung adenocarcinoma.

The CDR3 loop reads CASLTPGGSQPQHF. In DNA form, the CDR3 reads TGTGCCAGCCTCACCCCCGGAGGGAGTCAGCCCCAGCATTTT. The gene calls are TRBV7-2 and TRBJ1-5, with D uncertain. The CDR3 runs 14 residues. Germline V CDR1 and CDR2: SGHTA, FQGNSA. Deletions cut 8 bases from V and 6 bases from J, with 17 bases between.

The J gene is TRBJ1-3, the V gene TRBV15; 8 nucleotides agree with TRBD1. Germline-derived CDR1 and CDR2 are LNHNV and YYDKDF (reference sequence). CDR3 length: 16 amino acids. J lost 0 bases, V lost 0 bases, and 1 base had no gene match. The CDR3 sequence is CATSRDDRGSGNTIYF. The CDR3 DNA reads as TGTGCCACCAGCAGAGATGACAGGGGCTCTGGAAACACCATATATTTT.

This clone was seen only a few times. The J gene is TRBJ2-7, the V gene TRBV25-1, with TRBD2 matching 10 bases. The CDR3 consists of 16 residues. Germline CDR1 MGHDK, CDR2 SYGVNS. V shed 4 bases, J shed 0 bases, and the junction held 6 bases outside the gene matches. The CDR3 sequence is CASSARTSGDSYEQYF. The CDR3 DNA reads as TGTGCCAGCAGTGCCCGCACTAGCGGGGACTCCTACGAGCAGTACTTC.

The chain carries TRBV6-5 and TRBJ1-1, with a possible D match to TRBD1 (5 bases). Germline values: CDR1 MNHEY, CDR2 SVGAGI. V lost 8 bases, J lost 7 bases, and 14 bases lay in between. CDR3 length: 12 residues. The CDR3 region has the DNA TGTGCCAGCCAGGGAGGGGACGGTGAAGCTTTCTTT. This translates into CASQGGDGEAFF.

The chain couples TRBV10-3 to TRBJ1-1; TRBD1 matches 8 bases. The germline gives CDR1 ENHRY, CDR2 SYGVKD. This CDR3 has 14 residues. V lost 3 bases and J lost 4; bases outside the gene matches: 4. In DNA, the CDR3 is TGTGCCATCAGTGAACAGGGGGTAGGCACTGAAGCTTTCTTT. This gives the protein CAISEQGVGTEAFF.

The chain couples TRBV7-2 to TRBJ2-1; D is undetermined. Germline V CDR1 and CDR2: SGHTA, FQGNSA. The length of the CDR3 is 14 residues. V was cut by 1 base and J by 0 bases, with 4 bases left in between. The DNA for the CDR3 is TGTGCCAGCAGCTTAGGGAGCTCCTACAATGAGCAGTTCTTC. It is translated as CASSLGSSYNEQFF. The whole variable domain, remainder taken from reference TRBV7-2 and TRBJ2-1, is GAGVSQSPSNKVTEKGKDVELRCDPISGHTALYWYRQSLGQGLEFLIYFQGNSAPDKSGLPSDRFSAERTGGSVSTLTIQRTQQEDSAVYLCASSLGSSYNEQFFGPGTRLTVL.

This rearrangement joins TRBV25-1 to TRBJ1-2; the D gene is possibly TRBD1 (5 bases). The germline CDR1 and CDR2 sequences are MGHDK and SYGVNS. Trimming shortened V by 2 bases and J by 4 bases, and 8 bases separated the two germline ends. This CDR3 is 13 amino acids long. CDR3: CASSERDRYGYTF. CDR3 sequence (DNA): TGTGCCAGCAGTGAACGGGACCGCTATGGCTACACCTTC.

The chain combines TRBV25-1 with TRBJ1-2, with D tentatively TRBD1 (5 bases). Germline CDR1 and CDR2: MGHDK and SYGVNS. The CDR3 length is 12 residues. V was trimmed by 2 bases and J by 4 bases, leaving 5 bases between them. CDR3 amino acids: CASSEGGYGYTF. The CDR3 DNA reads as TGTGCCAGCAGTGAAGGGGGCTATGGCTACACCTTC.

The chain employs TRBV7-9 and TRBJ1-2; 7 bases are a match to TRBD1. The V and J ends lost 4 bases and 7 bases, in that order; junction bases with no gene match: 3. The CDR3 sequence is 12 residues long. Germline V CDR1 and CDR2: SEHNR, FQNEAQ (reference sequence). CDR3 sequence (DNA): TGTGCCAGCAGCTCTACAGGGGTTGGCTACACCTTC. Its translation is CASSSTGVGYTF.

The chain is built from TRBV7-6 and TRBJ2-5; D not resolved. CDR1 is SGHVS and CDR2 is FNYEAQ in the germline V gene. This CDR3 has 12 amino acids. The germline V and J ends were trimmed by 5 bases and 2 bases, with 6 bases remaining between them. CDR3 in amino acids: CASSPTQETQYF. The DNA for the CDR3 is TGTGCCAGCAGCCCCACACAAGAGACCCAGTACTTC.

The chain employs TRBV5-1 and TRBJ2-3, with TRBD1 matching 7 bases. This CDR3 is built from 16 residues. V dropped 0 bases and J dropped 0; count of bases not matched to a gene: 4. Germline CDR1 reads SGHRS; CDR2 reads YFSETQ. This CDR3 reads CASSLGDRVSTDTQYF. DNA of the CDR3: TGCGCCAGCAGCTTGGGTGACAGGGTTAGCACAGATACGCAGTATTTT.

This rearrangement joins TRBV19 to TRBJ2-7; D gene uncertain. Germline lookup yields CDR1 LNHDA and CDR2 SQIVND (reference sequence). V was clipped by 5 bases and J by 2 bases, with 16 bases between them. CDR3 size: 15 residues. CDR3 nucleotide sequence: TGTGCCAGTAGTTTCCAGACGGACGCGGCCTACGAGCAGTACTTC. It specifies CASSFQTDAAYEQYF.

This chain links TRBV7-2 with TRBJ2-2; the match to TRBD2 covers 13 bases. The CDR3 extends over 16 amino acids. Per the germline V gene, CDR1 is SGHTA and CDR2 is FQGNSA. V gave up 0 bases and J gave up 5 bases; unmatched junction bases: 0. CDR3 region: CASSLATSGRTGELFF. CDR3 DNA sequence: TGTGCCAGCAGCTTAGCGACTAGCGGGAGGACCGGGGAGCTGTTTTTT.

V is TRBV27 and J is TRBJ1-4; D is possibly TRBD1 (6 bases). CDR1 MNHEY and CDR2 SMNVEV come from the germline V gene (reference sequence). This CDR3 contains 16 residues. Trimming cost V 1 base and J 7 bases, with 16 bases left between them. CDR3 loop: CASSLYHRRGVEKLFF. CDR3 DNA: TGTGCCAGCAGTTTATACCACAGGAGGGGGGTTGAAAAACTGTTTTTT. The whole variable domain, remainder taken from reference TRBV27 and TRBJ1-4, is EAQVTQNPRYLITVTGKKLTVTCSQNMNHEYMSWYRQDPGLGLRQIYYSMNVEVTDKGDVPEGYKVSRKEKRNFPLILESPSPNQTSLYFCASSLYHRRGVEKLFFGSGTQLSVL.

This chain joins TRBV2 and TRBJ2-3; perhaps D is TRBD1 or TRBD2 (5 bases each). Between the trimmed V and J ends, which lost 6 bases and 4 bases, there was a span of 11 bases. This CDR3 comprises 13 residues. The germline V gene has CDR1 SNHLY and CDR2 FYNNEI. The CDR3 DNA sequence: TGTGCCAGCAGCCGGGACGCGGCAGATACGCAGTATTTT. Protein: CASSRDAADTQYF.

The chain links TRBV11-2 to TRBJ2-1, with D possibly being TRBD1 (5 bases). V shed 5 bases and J shed 2 bases, with 16 bases lying between them. Germline V gives CDR1 SGHAT, CDR2 FQNNGV. The CDR3 contains 16 residues. In DNA, the CDR3 is TGTGCCAGCAGCGCCTCCCCAGGGATTACCTACAATGAGCAGTTCTTC. Protein: CASSASPGITYNEQFF.

The rearrangement uses TRBV11-2 and TRBJ2-7, with D hard to call. The CDR3 is made up of 12 amino acids. Between the trimmed V and J ends, which lost 1 base and 9 bases, there was a span of 10 bases. Germline V lookup: CDR1 SGHAT, CDR2 FQNNGV. The chain's CDR3 is CASSLGHVGQYF. The CDR3 bases are TGTGCCAGCAGCTTAGGGCATGTGGGGCAGTACTTC. The whole variable domain, remainder taken from reference TRBV11-2 and TRBJ2-7, is EAGVAQSPRYKIIEKRQSVAFWCNPISGHATLYWYQQILGQGPKLLIQFQNNGVVDDSQLPKDRFSAERLKGVDSTLKIQPAKLEDSAVYLCASSLGHVGQYFGPGTRLTVT.

The genes are TRBV5-6 and TRBJ1-1; D may be TRBD1 (6 bases). V shed 5 bases and J shed 1 base, with 9 bases lying between them. This CDR3 contains 13 residues. Germline-derived CDR1 and CDR2 are SGHDT and YYEEEE. As DNA, the CDR3 is TGTGCCAGCAGAATGGACAGGAACACTGAAGCTTTCTTT. Translation: CASRMDRNTEAFF.

This clone was observed a few times. V and J are TRBV19 and TRBJ2-7, with 8 positions matching TRBD2. The V gene end was trimmed by 3 bases and the J gene end by 3 bases; junction bases not matched to a gene: 4. This CDR3 is 14 amino acids long. Germline V gene lookup returns CDR1 LNHDA and CDR2 SQIVND (reference sequence). In nucleotides, the CDR3 is TGTGCCAGTAGTATGGTGCGGGAGGTCTACGAGCAGTACTTC. Protein: CASSMVREVYEQYF.

This sequence joins TRBV2 and TRBJ1-2, with D uncertain. CDR3 size: 14 residues. The germline gives CDR1 SNHLY, CDR2 FYNNEI. Trimming took off 6 bases at V and 3 bases at J, with 14 bases between the two ends. Here the CDR3 reads CASRKEASYYGYTF. CDR3 bases: TGTGCCAGCAGGAAAGAGGCCTCCTACTATGGCTACACCTTC.

The chain uses TRBV28 and TRBJ2-7; 7 bases are shared with TRBD1. The CDR3 extends over 16 amino acids. Germline V gene lookup returns CDR1 MDHEN and CDR2 SYDVKM. J lost 2 bases, V lost 6 bases, and 13 bases had no gene match. The CDR3 DNA reads as TGTGCCAGCAGCTACCCCTTTGGGCAGGGGGCCTACGAGCAGTACTTC. Protein product: CASSYPFGQGAYEQYF.